The 16 T cell receptor beta chains listed next were all sequenced from one sample in a study of regulatory T cells in long-lasting Graves disease. Relying on iRepertoire HTBI primers and Arm-PCR of CDR3 regions, the team built TCR beta libraries. TCRdb independently ran MiXCR on the multiplex PCR reads; one entry per CDR3 protein. This repertoire shows about 380,000 distinct CDR3 sequences, 15% to 17% found once; its top ten account for about a fifth. As to time point: newly diagnosed GD, antithyroid drugs for less than 3 months. Construction of the TCR library relied on RNA isolated from PBMCs. Sequencing used peripheral blood mononuclear cells (PBMCs), obtained at new diagnosis, from a patient treated with antithyroid drugs. Source of these receptors: a female donor with Graves disease.

In its sample, this clonotype was seen many times. The J gene is TRBJ1-5, the V gene TRBV11-2; tentative D call: TRBD1 (6 bases). V was pared by 4 bases and J by 0 bases, with 22 bases between. This CDR3 comprises 19 residues. Germline V gene data show CDR1 as SGHAT and CDR2 as FQNNGV. CDR3 nucleotide sequence: TGTGCCAGCAGCTGCGACGGGACACTACCCTATTATAGCAATCAGCCCCAGCATTTT. Translation: CASSCDGTLPYYSNQPQHF.

This clonotype was counted many times. V gene TRBV30 combines with J gene TRBJ2-7; TRBD1 matches at 9 bases. CDR1 and CDR2 (germline): GTSNPN, SVGIG (reference sequence). Germline trimming cut 0 bases from V and 1 base from J; bases unmatched to any gene: 4. CDR3 size: 15 residues. CDR3 sequence (DNA): TGTGCCTGGAGTGTGACAGGGGGGTTTTCCTACGAGCAGTACTTC. As protein: CAWSVTGGFSYEQYF.

This clonotype was seen only a few times. The CDR3 does not close with the conserved phenylalanine or tryptophan, likely indicating a read error. This rearrangement joins TRBV11-2 to TRBJ2-2; TRBD1 might be the D (6 bases). Germline CDR1 reads SGHAT; CDR2 reads FQNNGV. Trimming stripped 5 bases from V and 1 base from J, with 20 bases between. CDR3 length: 18 amino acids. The CDR3 DNA follows: TGTGCCAGCAGCCAAGATGGCAGGGGACCAAAGAACACCGGGGAGCTGTTTCTT. Protein product: CASSQDGRGPKNTGELFL.

This clonotype was recorded many times. The chain links TRBV11-2 to TRBJ2-2, with 9 bases that match TRBD1. This CDR3 is 16 amino acids long. Germline CDR1 reads SGHAT; CDR2 reads FQNNGV. With 5 bases clipped from V and 4 bases from J, the junction kept 8 bases outside the gene matches. The CDR3 spells CASSQTRQGGTGELFF. In nucleotides, the CDR3 is TGTGCCAGCAGCCAGACCCGACAGGGGGGCACCGGGGAGCTGTTTTTT.

On this clonotype itself: Since a much larger clone is just one base distant, this may be a read error. This chain uses TRBV9 with TRBJ1-5; D is unresolved. The CDR3 length is 14 residues. CDR1 and CDR2 from the germline V gene are SGDLS and YYNGEE. The CDR3 protein is CASGVGQAHQPQHF. Here the CDR3 DNA reads TGTGCCAGCGGCGTAGGGCAAGCCCATCAGCCCCAGCATTTT.

This clonotype has only a few counts. This chain joins TRBV4-1 and TRBJ2-4, with 11 bases lining up with TRBD1. The CDR3 consists of 17 residues. Germline CDR1 MGHRA, CDR2 YSYEKL. With 0 bases clipped from V and 6 bases from J, the junction kept 7 bases outside the gene matches. CDR3 residues: CASSQDVGTGGGNIQYF. The CDR3 bases are TGCGCCAGCAGCCAAGATGTCGGGACAGGGGGAGGAAACATTCAGTACTTC.

The rearrangement uses TRBV29-1 and TRBJ2-5, with D hard to call. Germline V gene sequence: CDR1 SQVTM, CDR2 ANQGSEA. This CDR3 has 13 residues. The ends were cut back, 8 bases at V and 3 bases at J, with 16 bases in the middle. The CDR3 spells CSWSHRKKETQYF. The DNA of the CDR3 is TGCAGCTGGAGTCACAGAAAAAAAGAGACCCAGTACTTC.

This clonotype was detected many times. The CDR3 here is CSASDSFSGNTIYF. The CDR3 region has the DNA TGCAGTGCTTCGGACAGTTTCTCTGGAAACACCATATATTTT. This rearrangement joins TRBV20-1 to TRBJ1-3; maybe TRBD1 (6 bases). CDR1 DFQATT and CDR2 SNEGSKA come from the germline V gene (reference sequence). The germline V and J ends were trimmed by 5 bases and 0 bases, with 11 bases remaining between them. The CDR3 extends over 14 amino acids.

This clonotype was detected only a few times. V is TRBV12-3 or TRBV12-4 and J is TRBJ1-2; TRBD1 aligns across 10 bases. V dropped 4 bases and J dropped 5; count of bases not matched to a gene: 13. The CDR3 runs to 17 residues. Here the CDR3 reads CASSSASRDRGLYGYTF. CDR3 bases: TGTGCCAGCAGTTCTGCCTCACGCGACAGGGGGCTGTATGGCTACACCTTC.

This clonotype occurred once. The chain combines TRBV6-1 with TRBJ1-1; the match to TRBD1 covers 11 bases. Germline V CDR1 and CDR2: MNHNS, SASEGT. This CDR3 region has 13 residues. Trimming cost V 6 bases and J 11 bases; bases outside gene matches: 8. This CDR3 reads CASSRGQGAKAFF. As DNA, the CDR3 is TGTGCCAGCAGCCGCGGACAGGGGGCGAAGGCTTTCTTT.

The V call is TRBV12-3 or TRBV12-4, the J call TRBJ2-1, with D possibly TRBD1 on 5 matching bases. The CDR3 is 16 residues long. Deletions cut 4 bases from V and 0 bases from J, with 13 bases between. The CDR3 loop is CASSYSMTDSYNEQFF. In DNA, the CDR3 is TGTGCCAGCAGTTACTCGATGACAGACTCCTACAATGAGCAGTTCTTC.

This clonotype was seen at least ten times. The rearrangement links TRBV28 to TRBJ2-2; no clear D. This CDR3 comprises 13 residues. V lost 4 bases to trimming and J lost 4 bases, with 7 bases between them. Germline CDR1 and CDR2: MDHEN and SYDVKM. In DNA form, the CDR3 reads TGTGCCAGCAGTTACGAGCTCACCGGGGAGCTGTTTTTT. Protein sequence: CASSYELTGELFF.

This clonotype appeared many times. As DNA, the CDR3 is TGTGCCAGCAGTCCTCAAAGCGGGTCCTACAATGAGCAGTTCTTC. It specifies CASSPQSGSYNEQFF. The J gene is TRBJ2-1, the V gene TRBV27; TRBD2 might be the D (6 bases). The CDR3 extends over 15 amino acids. V lost 5 bases to trimming and J lost 1 base, with 12 bases between them. The germline gives CDR1 MNHEY, CDR2 SMNVEV (reference sequence).

On this clonotype: It may be a read error: a sequence one base away is much more abundant. This sequence joins TRBV20-1 and TRBJ2-4, with no clear D. This CDR3 is 13 amino acids long. Trimming left V 1 base short and J 8 bases short, with 12 bases between. CDR1 and CDR2 from the germline V gene are DFQATT and SNEGSKA (reference sequence). CDR3 amino acids: CSARVPTPDIQYF. The CDR3 DNA is TGCAGTGCTAGAGTTCCGACCCCCGACATTCAGTACTTC.

This clonotype was picked up many times. The chain combines TRBV27 with TRBJ1-2; D not resolved. The CDR3 runs to 14 residues. Germline-derived CDR1 and CDR2 are MNHEY and SMNVEV (reference sequence). V was shortened by 5 bases and J by 3 bases, with 13 bases between the two germline ends. Here the CDR3 reads CASSKRGDYYGYTF. CDR3 DNA sequence: TGTGCCAGCAGTAAACGGGGAGACTACTATGGCTACACCTTC.

This clonotype was detected ten times or more. The rearrangement uses TRBV6-5 and TRBJ2-7, with D perhaps given as TRBD1 or TRBD2 (5 bases each). CDR1 is MNHEY, CDR2 SVGAGI, per germline. Trimming cost V 0 bases and J 2 bases, with 8 bases left between them. The CDR3 consists of 14 residues. Here the CDR3 reads CASSYSGVAYEQYF. DNA for the CDR3: TGTGCCAGCAGTTACTCGGGGGTTGCCTACGAGCAGTACTTC.